The source of this TCR delta chain is a study of gamma-delta T cells after stem cell transplantation. TCRdb reanalysed the RT-PCR reads via CATT. The sample shows about 2,900 delta-chain clones, 25% to 35% of them seen only once. The CDR3 is 19 amino acids. The germline gives CDR1 TSWWSYY, CDR2 QGS. Unmatched junction bases numbered 14, after V lost 4 bases and J lost 1 base. The sample consisted of gamma-delta T cells. The source is a human donor. It is not recorded whose cells these are; they may come from a transplant donor. The chain carries TRDV1 and TRDJ1, with 11 bases lining up with TRDD3. The CDR3 here is CALGANGANWGIITDKLIF. The CDR3 DNA follows: TGTGCTCTTGGGGCAAACGGGGCTAACTGGGGGATAATCACCGATAAACTCATCTTT.